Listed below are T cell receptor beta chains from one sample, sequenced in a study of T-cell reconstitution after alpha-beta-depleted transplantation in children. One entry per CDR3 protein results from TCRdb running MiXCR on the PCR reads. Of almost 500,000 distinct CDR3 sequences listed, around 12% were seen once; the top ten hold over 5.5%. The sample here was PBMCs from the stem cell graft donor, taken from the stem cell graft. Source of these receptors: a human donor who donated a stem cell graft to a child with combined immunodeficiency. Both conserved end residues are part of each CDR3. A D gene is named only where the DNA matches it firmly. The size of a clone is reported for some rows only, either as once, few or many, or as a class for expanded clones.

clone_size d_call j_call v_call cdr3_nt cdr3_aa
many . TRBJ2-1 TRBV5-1 TGCGCCAGCAGCTACGGGACTCAGGGTGAGCAGTTCTTC CASSYGTQGEQFF
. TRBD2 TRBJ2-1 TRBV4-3 TGCGCCAGCAGCCCCACACCTAGCGGGGGGGCCTACAATGAGCAGTTCTTC CASSPTPSGGAYNEQFF
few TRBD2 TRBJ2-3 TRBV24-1 TGTGCCACCAGTGATTTGCGTAGCGGGGAAGCAGATACGCAGTATTTT CATSDLRSGEADTQYF
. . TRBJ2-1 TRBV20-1 TGCAGTGCCGTTACCCGGGACTACAATGAGCAGTTCTTC CSAVTRDYNEQFF
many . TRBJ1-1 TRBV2 TGTGCCAGCAGCGTGTTCGGGGAGAACACTGAAGCTTTCTTT CASSVFGENTEAFF
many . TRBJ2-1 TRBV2 TGTGCCAGCAGGCGGGACGGCGACTACAATGAGCAGTTCTTC CASRRDGDYNEQFF
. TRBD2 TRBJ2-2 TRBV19 TGTGCCAGTAGGGTAGCGGGAAGTGCCGGGGAGCTGTTTTTT CASRVAGSAGELFF
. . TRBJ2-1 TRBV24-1 TGTGCCACCAGTGAGAAACAGGGAGTTTTCAATGAGCAGTTCTTC CATSEKQGVFNEQFF
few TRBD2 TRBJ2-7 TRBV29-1 TGCAGCGTACACGGGACTAGCGGATTTCATGGGGAGCAGTACTTC CSVHGTSGFHGEQYF
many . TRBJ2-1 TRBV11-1 TGTGCCAGCAGCTTATCAGGCCCTACATACAATGAGCAGTTCTTC CASSLSGPTYNEQFF
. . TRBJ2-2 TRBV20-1 TGCAGTGCTAGAGGGGAGTTCGGCACCGGGGAGCTGTTTTTT CSARGEFGTGELFF
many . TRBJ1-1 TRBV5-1 TGCGCCAGCAGCTTGGAAGCGGGAGTCACTGAAGCTTTCTTT CASSLEAGVTEAFF
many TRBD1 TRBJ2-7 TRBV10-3 TGTGCCATCAGGGGGACAGGGGGCAAAAATACCTACGAGCAGTACTTC CAIRGTGGKNTYEQYF
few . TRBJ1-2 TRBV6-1 TGTGCCAGCAGAATAGGACCAAACTATGGCTACACCTTC CASRIGPNYGYTF
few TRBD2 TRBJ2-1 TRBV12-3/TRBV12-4 TGTGCCAGCAGTCCGCTAGCGGGGGGGCCCCATGAGCAGTTCTTC CASSPLAGGPHEQFF
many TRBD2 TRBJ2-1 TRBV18 TGTGCCAGCTCACCGGGACTAGCGGGAGGTGATAATGAGCAGTTCTTC CASSPGLAGGDNEQFF
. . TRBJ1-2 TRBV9 TGTGCCAGCAGCGTAGAAGGGAAGGGGATCTATGGCTACACCTTC CASSVEGKGIYGYTF
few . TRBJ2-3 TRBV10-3 TGTGCCATCAGTGAGAACACAGGGCACACAGATACGCAGTATTTT CAISENTGHTDTQYF
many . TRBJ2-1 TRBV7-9 TGTGCCAGCAGTTCCACTCCCGATACTAGCTCCTACAATGAGCAGTTCTTC CASSSTPDTSSYNEQFF
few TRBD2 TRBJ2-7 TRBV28 TGTGCCAGCAGTTCCCGACTAGCGTCCTCCTACGAGCAGTACTTC CASSSRLASSYEQYF
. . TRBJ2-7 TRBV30 TGTGCCTGGAGTCGGACCCACTACGAGCAGTACTTC CAWSRTHYEQYF
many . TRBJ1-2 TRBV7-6 TGTGCCAGCAGCTTATCAGGGAATGGCTACACCTTC CASSLSGNGYTF
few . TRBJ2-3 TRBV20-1 TGCAGTGCTAGAGGAGGGGGGGGCCCAGATACGCAGTATTTT CSARGGGGPDTQYF
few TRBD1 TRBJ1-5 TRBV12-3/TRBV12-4 TGTGCCAGCAGTTTACACAGGGGGGGCAATCAGCCCCAGCATTTT CASSLHRGGNQPQHF
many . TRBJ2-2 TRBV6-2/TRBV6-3 TGTGCCAGCAGTTACGGGGACACCGGGGAGCTGTTTTTT CASSYGDTGELFF
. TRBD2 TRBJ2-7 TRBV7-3 TGTGCCAGCAGCTTAAATGGACTAGCATCCTACGAGCAGTACTTC CASSLNGLASYEQYF
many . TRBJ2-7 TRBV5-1 TGCGCCAGCAGCTTATCATGGGGCCACGAGCAGTACTTC CASSLSWGHEQYF
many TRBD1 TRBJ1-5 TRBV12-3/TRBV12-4 TGTGCCAGCAGTTTACGGACAGGGGGACGACAGCCCCAGCATTTT CASSLRTGGRQPQHF
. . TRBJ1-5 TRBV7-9 TGTGCCAGCAGCGGAGGAGACAAAGCCTATAGCAATCAGCCCCAGCATTTT CASSGGDKAYSNQPQHF
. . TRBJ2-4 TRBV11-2 TGTGCCAGCAGTCAAAGGAGGGGGCAGAGGGAATTGTTTTTAGCCAAAAACATTCAGTACTTC CASSQRRGQRELFLAKNIQYF
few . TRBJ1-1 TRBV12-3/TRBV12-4 TGTGCCAGCAGTTACGATATGAACACTGAAGCTTTCTTT CASSYDMNTEAFF
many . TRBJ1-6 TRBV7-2 TGTGCCAGCAGTTCTCCAGTGACACCCCTCCACTTT CASSSPVTPLHF
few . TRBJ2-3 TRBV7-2 TGTGCCAGCAGCTTTTTGCTAGATACGCAGTATTTT CASSFLLDTQYF
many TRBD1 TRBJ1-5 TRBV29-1 TGCAGCGTTAGGACAGGGGGGGTAAATCAGCCCCAGCATTTT CSVRTGGVNQPQHF
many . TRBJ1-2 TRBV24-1 TGTGCCACCAGTGATCCTCGGACTAACTATGGCTACACCTTC CATSDPRTNYGYTF
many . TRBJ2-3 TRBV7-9 TGTGCCAGCAGCTTAACACAGGTGGTAACAGATACGCAGTATTTT CASSLTQVVTDTQYF
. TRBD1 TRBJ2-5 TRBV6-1 TGTGCCAGCAGTACAGGGGGTGATGAGACCCAGTACTTC CASSTGGDETQYF
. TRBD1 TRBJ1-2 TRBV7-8 TGTGCCAGCAGCTCGACAGGGGCGCAATTCTATGGCTACACCTTC CASSSTGAQFYGYTF
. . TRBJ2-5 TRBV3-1 TGTGCCAGCAGCCAAGTTAGCCAGGGCCAGACCCAGTACTTC CASSQVSQGQTQYF
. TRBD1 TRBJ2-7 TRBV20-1 TGCAGTGCTAGAGATCAAGGGAGGACAGGGGACTTTAGATCCTACGAGCAGTACTTC CSARDQGRTGDFRSYEQYF
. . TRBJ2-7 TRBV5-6 TGTGCCAGCAGCTTGCGGGAATACGAGCAGTACTTC CASSLREYEQYF
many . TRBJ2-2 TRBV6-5 TGTGCCAGCAGTTACGGGGTTCTCACCGGGGAGCTGTTTTTT CASSYGVLTGELFF
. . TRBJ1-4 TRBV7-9 TGTGCCAGCAGCTTTTCTCAGGGAGTCGAAAAACTGTTTTTT CASSFSQGVEKLFF
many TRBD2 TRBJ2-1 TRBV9 TGTGCCAGCAGCCGAAGACTAGCGGGAGAACTCGAGCAGTTCTTC CASSRRLAGELEQFF
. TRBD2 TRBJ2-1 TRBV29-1 TGCAGCGGGTTACTAGCGGAGCAGTTCTTC CSGLLAEQFF
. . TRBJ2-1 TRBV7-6 TGTGCCAGCAGCTTAGCTTTCCTGGGCTCCAATGAGCAGTTCTTC CASSLAFLGSNEQFF
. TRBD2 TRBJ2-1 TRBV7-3 TGTGCCAGCAGCTTCCAGACTAGCGGTGAGCAGTTCTTC CASSFQTSGEQFF
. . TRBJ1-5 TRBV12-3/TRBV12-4 TGTGCCAGCACCACAGAGAGCAATCAGCCCCAGCATTTT CASTTESNQPQHF
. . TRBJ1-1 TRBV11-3 TGTGCCAGCAGCTTAGATAAGTTACGGTTGAACACTGAAGCTTTCTTT CASSLDKLRLNTEAFF